The present entry profiles one T cell receptor (beta chain) with its context. Sequencing used immunoSEQ multiplex PCR; TCRdb keeps in-frame clones, though not all of them. There are 130,000 to 150,000 clones in the sample; roughly 93% occur only once, and around 5.4% lies in the top ten. The data are from a study of control samples from healthy donors and cancer patients. Germline CDR1 and CDR2: MNHNY and SVGAGI (reference sequence). This CDR3 spans 16 amino acids. Trimming removed 5 bases from V and 9 bases from J, with 25 bases in between. Material: blood. The chain has TRBV6-6 and TRBJ1-1; D may be TRBD1 (6 bases). The sequence was collected from a young man in good health. CDR3 protein: CASSGLGAASSGKAFF. The DNA of the CDR3 is TGTGCCAGCAGTGGCCTGGGGGCAGCCTCGAGCGGTAAAGCTTTCTTT.